This T cell receptor (beta chain) was sequenced for a study of T cells in Graves' hyperthyroidism and ophthalmopathy (dated by TCRdb to the late 2010s). In terms of the full investigation: Peripheral blood was sampled at the time of initial diagnosis, prior to any treatment. To identify TCR V-J signatures that set the groups apart, the researchers used a discovery cohort of about a hundred patients, made up of 40 to 45 with Graves' ophthalmopathy and about 60 with stable Graves' hyperthyroidism. Whether ophthalmopathy could be predicted prospectively was tested in an independent validation cohort made up of about 20 hyperthyroidism patients plus 17 patients who later progressed to ophthalmopathy. The 75 to 100 discovery patients were randomly divided into training and test sets at a 7:3 ratio. In addition, the study compared T-cell repertoires in thyroid tissue and in blood from six Graves' hyperthyroidism patients. Following sampling, methimazole starting at 30 mg daily was given to hyperthyroidism patients, and high-dose intravenous methylprednisolone was given to ophthalmopathy patients. According to the paper, TCR Vbeta CDR3 sequencing was carried out on about 140 peripheral blood samples, which came from fewer than 50 ophthalmopathy, about 75 hyperthyroidism and approximately 17 progressor patients.

The TCR beta CDR3 regions were amplified from the RNA transcripts. For the first round of RT-PCR on the TCR CDR3, the HTBI primer set was used together with the Qiagen OneStep RT-PCR kit. The libraries were constructed in a second round of multiplex PCR and then size-selected and purified. The libraries were sequenced on an Illumina HiSeq2000 using paired-end 100 bp reads. As for the original processing: SOAPnuke was used to process the raw data, throwing out any read that contained adapters or uncalled bases, had a mean Phred below 15, or lacked an exact constant-primer or identifier match. High-quality paired reads were merged with COPE v1.2.5, and unique nucleotide sequences were defined as clonotypes. MiTCR v1.1 was used to align clonotypes to the IMGT TRBV, TRBD and TRBJ reference segments. The analysis included only V-J combinations with a frequency above 0.0001, which together covered 99% to 99.2% of the repertoires. A TCS score was defined as the ratio between F50 (clonal expansion) and ExV (chaos), using BLOSUM62-based TCRdist between CDR3 peptides within each V-J. Welch's t-statistics and random forest reduced 500 to 550 V-J features to 10 to 15, which were used in a naive Bayes classifier (R e1071). In TCRdb, the public reads were trimmed at Q25 with fastp and aligned with MiXCR, with productive beta chains retained. CDR3 protein duplicates are merged, each entry listing the most common genes and DNA. These V and J calls are TCRdb output, not the study's own analysis. The sample data list 400,000 to 600,000 distinct CDR3 sequences, and about 16% of these were observed just once. Of the sample, 29% is held by the ten largest clones.

This clonotype appeared many times. This clone's antigen is unknown. No base qualities exist here, and no much larger clone lies one base off it. Ophthalmopathy patients had moderately to severely active disease, with a Clinical Activity Score of 3 or more, a NOSPECS grade of 4 or more, and a disease duration of less than 3 months. Any patient with an uncontrolled infection, another autoimmune disease, pregnancy or lactation was excluded. Diagnoses were established on the basis of clinical symptoms, serum thyroxine and TRAb, thyroid ultrasound, and orbital computed tomography. PBMCs were isolated from about 10 ml of fresh peripheral blood by Ficoll-Paque density gradient centrifugation. Trizol reagent was used to extract total RNA, and RNA quality was then checked on an Agilent 2100 Bioanalyzer. Beyond this particular receptor, the publication reports: In validation, progression to ophthalmopathy was predicted by the model with approximately 67% sensitivity and nearly 75% specificity, a median of about 6 months before onset. Sample size was not statistically predetermined, and blinding of investigators to group allocation was not performed. In cross-validation, a model built on a 13 V-J signature told ophthalmopathy apart from stable hyperthyroidism with approximately 90% sensitivity and roughly 83% specificity, and in testing the same model reached 80%/75%. Most expanded thyroid clonotypes (frequency above 0.001) were also detected in blood, suggesting blood repertoires may reflect thyroid immune responses.

Sequences MDHEN (CDR1) and SYDVKM (CDR2) are obtained from the germline V gene. V is cut by 7 bases and J by 0 bases, and the space between the germline ends is 16 bases. The CDR3 runs 15 residues from the cysteine to the phenylalanine. Of all the DNA, just the CDR3 is kept, 45 bases in frame from base 1. The sample was blood. Recombination linked TRBV28 to TRBJ2-7; the D gene cannot be named for sure. The TCR was taken from a woman between 25 and 40 years old with Graves' ophthalmopathy. The CDR3 has the sequence CASTTSPGRSYEQYF. The DNA sequence is TGTGCCAGCACCACTTCCCCAGGCCGCTCCTACGAGCAGTACTTC.